The clone carrying this T cell receptor beta chain has only a few counts. What it binds is unknown. Germline CDR1 LGHNA, CDR2 YSLEER. The CDR3 is 14 residues long. With 3 bases removed from V and 3 bases from J, the gap between germline ends came to 8 bases. The data were obtained in a study of T cells in localized non-small cell lung cancer. Findings of the study overall: Higher blood T cell density tracked longer overall survival.

Libraries were prepared by immunoSEQ multiplex PCR; TCRdb keeps only in-frame clonotypes and omits some of them. The repertoire includes roughly 11,000 clones, more than 75% of them detected once, and 20% to 25% sits in the top ten. The origin of this receptor is a male donor aged 60 or over with stage I lung adenocarcinoma. The sample here was peripheral blood, taken before any cancer treatment. The chain is built from TRBV4-3 and TRBJ2-2; D is undetermined. CDR3 protein: CASSHARHTGELFF. The CDR3 DNA sequence: TGCGCCAGCAGCCATGCGCGCCACACCGGGGAGCTGTTTTTT.